This TCR beta chain was profiled in a study of blood T cell repertoires in COVID-19. Study information: Acute and convalescent COVID-19 specimens originated in the United States, Italy and Spain. Sources were T cells, B-cell-depleted T cells, or PBMCs; the material itself was cDNA or gDNA.

J was trimmed by 1 base and V by 1 base; bases with no gene match: 11. The CDR3 covers 19 residues. Looked up from germline, CDR1 is MNHEY and CDR2 is SMNVEV (reference sequence). As handled by the study authors: Amplification with reference gene primers provided the estimates of nucleated cell counts. TCRdb keeps only in-frame clones here, not all; method: immunoSEQ multiplex PCR. The DNA was the basis for D and trimming; V, J and clone size are from that table. Of 150,000 to 250,000 clones in the sample, about 80% were seen once. The clonotype originates from a human donor with acute or convalescent COVID-19. The donor label of this sample is uncertain. Specimen: peripheral blood. This chain joins TRBV27 and TRBJ2-4, with 9 nucleotides matching TRBD2. The CDR3 DNA sequence: TGTGCCAGCAGTTTATTTGCTAGCGGGATGGCCGGCGCCAAAAACATTCAGTACTTC. It encodes CASSLFASGMAGAKNIQYF.